Each of the 28 T cell receptor beta chains below was sequenced from the same sample in a study of shared clonotypes between healthy human individuals. Some clones are missing from TCRdb's copy, which holds only in-frame ones; the method was immunoSEQ multiplex PCR. The data contain a few hundred thousand clones, around 87% of them singletons. Input material: memory CD8+ T cells sorted from blood. Subset described: CD45RO+ cells pooled with CCR7-negative TemRA cells. The receptor source for this set is a man between 18 and 35 years old in good health.

This rearrangement joins TRBV4-1 to TRBJ1-2; D is unresolved. The CDR3 loop spans 17 amino acids. In germline, CDR1 is MGHRA, CDR2 YSYEKL. V lost 3 bases to trimming and J lost 2 bases, with 19 bases between them. CDR3 DNA: TGCGCCAGCAGCCACCTGACGGGCCTGGCCCAAAACTATGGCTACACCTTC. Translation: CASSHLTGLAQNYGYTF.

Concerning this clone: This sample also contains other DNA sequences that code for the same CDR3. The V and J genes are TRBV11-2 and TRBJ2-7; D uncertain. CDR3 length: 13 amino acids. The germline CDR1 and CDR2 sequences are SGHAT and FQNNGV. The germline V and J ends were trimmed by 3 bases and 3 bases, with 9 bases remaining between them. CDR3 in amino acids: CASSLRESYEQYF. The CDR3 DNA is TGTGCCAGCAGCTTGAGAGAAAGCTACGAGCAGTACTTC.

The V gene is TRBV6-5, the J gene TRBJ2-5; tentative D call: TRBD2 (6 bases). The germline gives CDR1 MNHEY, CDR2 SVGAGI. The V and J ends lost 7 bases and 1 base respectively, with 10 bases between them. The CDR3 contains 13 residues. This CDR3 is CASKLAIQETQYF. CDR3 DNA sequence: TGTGCCAGCAAGCTAGCGATCCAAGAGACCCAGTACTTC.

The chain employs TRBV30 and TRBJ2-1; tentative D call: TRBD1 (5 bases). The CDR3 has 14 residues. CDR1 and CDR2 from the germline V gene are GTSNPN and SVGIG (reference sequence). V shed 3 bases and J shed 1 base, with 10 bases lying between them. For the CDR3, the DNA is TGTGCCTGGAGCTCCCAGGGTTCCTACAATGAGCAGTTCTTC. Translating it yields CAWSSQGSYNEQFF. Full variable domain (rest looked up from reference TRBV30 and TRBJ2-1): SQTIHQWPATLVQPVGSPLSLECTVEGTSNPNLYWYRQAAGRGLQLLFYSVGIGQISSEVPQNLSASRPQDRQFILSSKKLLLSDSGFYLCAWSSQGSYNEQFFGPGTRLTVL.

This chain joins TRBV9 and TRBJ2-2; TRBD1 aligns across 7 bases. The length of the CDR3 is 17 residues. Germline assignment: CDR1 SGDLS and CDR2 YYNGEE. V dropped 3 bases and J dropped 2; count of bases not matched to a gene: 10. The CDR3 loop is CASSALAGTANTGELFF. The CDR3 bases are TGTGCCAGCAGCGCATTGGCCGGGACAGCTAACACCGGGGAGCTGTTTTTT.

The CDR3 protein is CASGTVPPFYGYTF. CDR3 in DNA: TGTGCCAGCGGGACAGTCCCCCCCTTCTATGGCTACACCTTC. This rearrangement joins TRBV10-3 to TRBJ1-2, with 7 positions matching TRBD1. The germline V gene has CDR1 ENHRY and CDR2 SYGVKD. V shed 10 bases, J shed 4 bases, and the junction held 12 bases outside the gene matches. CDR3 size: 14 residues.

The CDR3 bases are TGTGCCAGCAGCCCTCACCAAGAGACCCAGTACTTC. Protein sequence: CASSPHQETQYF. The rearrangement links TRBV7-6 to TRBJ2-5; D not resolved. The germline CDR1 and CDR2 sequences are SGHVS and FNYEAQ. The CDR3 extends over 12 amino acids. The germline V and J ends were trimmed by 5 bases and 0 bases, with 4 bases remaining between them.

V usage is TRBV10-2 and J usage is TRBJ2-3; D is undetermined. The CDR3 loop spans 14 amino acids. Germline-derived CDR1 and CDR2 are WSHSY and SAAADI. V was shortened by 0 bases and J by 4 bases, with 8 bases between the two germline ends. The CDR3 DNA reads TGCGCCAGCAGTGAGTCAACCGAGGCAGATACGCAGTATTTT. This encodes CASSESTEADTQYF.

This clone came up many times. This chain joins TRBV4-1 and TRBJ1-5; D ambiguous. The CDR3 runs to 14 residues. V gave up 4 bases and J gave up 1 base, with 8 bases separating them. From germline, CDR1 is MGHRA and CDR2 YSYEKL. CDR3: CASSPYNSNQPQHF. For the CDR3, the DNA is TGCGCCAGCAGCCCGTACAACAGCAATCAGCCCCAGCATTTT.

The chain recombines TRBV4-1 with TRBJ2-3, with 10 bases matching TRBD2. CDR1 and CDR2 from the germline V gene are MGHRA and YSYEKL. CDR3 length: 15 amino acids. The V gene end was trimmed by 1 base and the J gene end by 8 bases; junction bases not matched to a gene: 6. Here the CDR3 reads CASSQAWLAGATQYF. Here the CDR3 DNA reads TGCGCCAGCAGCCAAGCCTGGCTAGCGGGAGCTACGCAGTATTTT.

This clone was detected once. The gene calls are TRBV19 and TRBJ2-2, with TRBD2 identical over 8 bases. Per the germline V gene, CDR1 is LNHDA and CDR2 is SQIVND (reference sequence). This CDR3 is 16 amino acids long. J lost 6 bases, V lost 0 bases, and 6 bases had no gene match. DNA of the CDR3: TGTGCCAGTAGTATAGAGTACGGGACTAGTTCCGGGGAGCTGTTTTTT. Translating gives CASSIEYGTSSGELFF.

The chain joins TRBV2 to TRBJ2-6; a possible D gene is TRBD1 (6 bases). The germline CDR1 and CDR2 sequences are SNHLY and FYNNEI. The CDR3 sequence is 16 residues long. The V gene lost 6 bases and the J gene lost 5 bases, with 17 bases spanning the gap. The CDR3 DNA reads as TGTGCCAGCAGAATTACAACAGGGCGCTGGGCCAACGTCCTGACTTTC. This encodes CASRITTGRWANVLTF.

The chain has TRBV7-8 and TRBJ2-7; D may be TRBD1 or TRBD2 (5 bases each). V was pared by 2 bases and J by 2 bases, with 10 bases between. This CDR3 is built from 14 residues. Germline CDR1 and CDR2: SGHVS and FQNEAQ. The CDR3 nucleotides read TGTGCCAGCAGCTTAAGTGGGGGAGCCTACGAGCAGTACTTC. It codes for CASSLSGGAYEQYF.

The chain combines TRBV15 with TRBJ2-2; 9 bases match TRBD1. The CDR3 spans 18 residues. V lost 5 bases to trimming and J lost 4 bases; unmatched junction nucleotides: 14. CDR1 LNHNV and CDR2 YYDKDF come from the germline V gene (reference sequence). The CDR3 loop is CATSSWGGQGVLTGELFF. Here the CDR3 DNA reads TGTGCCACCAGCTCTTGGGGGGGACAGGGAGTTCTCACCGGGGAGCTGTTTTTT.

The chain employs TRBV9 and TRBJ2-1, with a tentative D call TRBD2 (5 bases). Germline V lookup: CDR1 SGDLS, CDR2 YYNGEE. CDR3 length equals 13 residues. V lost 7 bases, J lost 3 bases, and 11 bases lay in between. CDR3 in DNA: TGTGCCAGCGGGGAGATCGGCTACAATGAGCAGTTCTTC. Translated, it gives CASGEIGYNEQFF. Full variable domain (remainder filled in from reference TRBV9 and TRBJ2-1): DSGVTQTPKHLITATGQRVTLRCSPRSGDLSVYWYQQSLDQGLQFLIQYYNGEERAKGNILERFSAQQFPDLHSELNLSSLELGDSALYFCASGEIGYNEQFFGPGTRLTVL.

The J gene is TRBJ2-7, the V gene TRBV6-5; 9 bases map to TRBD2. Germline lookup yields CDR1 MNHEY and CDR2 SVGAGI. The ends lost 6 bases at V and 4 bases at J; junction bases unmatched: 10. The CDR3 extends over 15 amino acids. The CDR3 DNA sequence: TGTGCCAGCAGCTACCAGGGACTAGCTGTTTACGAGCAGTACTTC. Translating gives CASSYQGLAVYEQYF.

The chain uses TRBV6-6 and TRBJ1-6; D remains ambiguous. The germline gives CDR1 MNHNY, CDR2 SVGAGI (reference sequence). This CDR3 has 11 residues. V dropped 8 bases and J dropped 14 bases, with 13 bases sitting between them. The CDR3 DNA reads as TGTGCCAGCCGCACGGATCCGACCCTCCACTTT. It codes for CASRTDPTLHF.

This clone was seen once. The J gene is TRBJ2-1, the V gene TRBV19; D gene ambiguous. Trimming left V 7 bases short and J 3 bases short, with 1 base between. This CDR3 has 10 amino acids. The V gene's germline CDR1 is LNHDA and CDR2 SQIVND (reference sequence). The CDR3 coding sequence is TGTGCCAGTATCTACAATGAGCAGTTCTTC. Encoded protein: CASIYNEQFF.

The V gene is TRBV28, the J gene TRBJ2-7; D gene uncertain. Germline CDR1 MDHEN, CDR2 SYDVKM. The CDR3 has 12 amino acids. Trimming cost V 6 bases and J 5 bases, with 11 bases left between them. The CDR3 nucleotides are TGTGCCAGCAGCCCTTTGGGCGACGAGCAGTACTTC. Translated, it gives CASSPLGDEQYF.

The gene calls are TRBV29-1 and TRBJ1-1; D gene uncertain. This CDR3 has 12 residues. The germline CDR1 and CDR2 sequences are SQVTM and ANQGSEA. V lost 3 bases to trimming and J lost 3 bases, with 8 bases between them. CDR3 DNA sequence: TGCAGCGTTGAGCCCTGGGACACTGAAGCTTTCTTT. The encoded protein is CSVEPWDTEAFF.

This clone was seen repeatedly, ten times or more. At one boundary the junction diverges from the germline segment, which might be a read error. In the same sample, other DNA sequences code for this CDR3. The chain uses TRBV7-7 and TRBJ2-7; 8 nucleotides agree with TRBD1. This CDR3 comprises 15 residues. Germline V gives CDR1 SSHAT, CDR2 FNYEAQ (reference sequence). The CDR3 protein is CASSPGTGGQYEQYF. CDR3 sequence (DNA): TGTGCTAGCAGTCCCGGGACAGGAGGCCAATACGAGCAGTACTTC.

This clone was seen just once. V gene TRBV9 combines with J gene TRBJ1-1; 8 bases agree with TRBD1. J lost 3 bases, V lost 4 bases, and 14 bases had no gene match. Germline-derived CDR1 and CDR2 are SGDLS and YYNGEE. This CDR3 spans 17 amino acids. The CDR3 DNA reads as TGTGCCAGCAGCCCCCTGGGGAGGGACAGGCAGGACACTGAAGCTTTCTTT. Protein: CASSPLGRDRQDTEAFF.

This chain connects TRBV28 to TRBJ2-7; D is perhaps TRBD2 (5 bases). The CDR3 is 14 residues long. V was pared by 3 bases and J by 7 bases, with 16 bases between. Looked up from germline, CDR1 is MDHEN and CDR2 is SYDVKM. The CDR3 spells CASSFPGLDWEQYF. In DNA form, the CDR3 reads TGTGCCAGCAGTTTCCCCGGCTTGGACTGGGAGCAGTACTTC. The whole variable domain, filled in from reference TRBV28 and TRBJ2-7, reads DVKVTQSSRYLVKRTGEKVFLECVQDMDHENMFWYRQDPGLGLRLIYFSYDVKMKEKGDIPEGYSVSREKKERFSLILESASTNQTSMYLCASSFPGLDWEQYFGPGTRLTVT.

V and J are TRBV5-4 and TRBJ2-4; TRBD1 aligns across 12 bases. The CDR3 sequence is 16 residues long. CDR1 and CDR2 (germline): SGHNT, YYREEE (reference sequence). The V segment lost 3 bases and the J segment 3 bases; nucleotides outside the gene matches: 4. CDR3 bases: TGTGCCAGCAGCTCGGGGACAGGGGGCGGCAAAAACATTCAGTACTTC. Translating it yields CASSSGTGGGKNIQYF. The entire variable domain, with the rest obtained from reference TRBV5-4 and TRBJ2-4, is as follows: ETGVTQSPTHLIKTRGQQVTLRCSSQSGHNTVSWYQQALGQGPQFIFQYYREEENGRGNFPPRFSGLQFPNYSSELNVNALELDDSALYLCASSSGTGGGKNIQYFGAGTRLSVL.

The chain has TRBV6-5 and TRBJ2-2, with TRBD2 matching over 9 bases. Germline CDR1 and CDR2: MNHEY and SVGAGI. After removal of 1 base from V and 5 bases from J, the junction contained 5 bases not matched to a gene. There are 16 residues in the CDR3. The chain's CDR3 is CASSYLAGEGTGELFF. For the CDR3, the DNA is TGTGCCAGCAGTTACTTAGCGGGAGAGGGGACCGGGGAGCTGTTTTTT.

This clone was seen just once. The chain carries TRBV2 and TRBJ2-1; unclear D gene. The germline V gene encodes CDR1 SNHLY and CDR2 FYNNEI. The CDR3 length is 13 residues. V was clipped by 7 bases and J by 3 bases, with 10 bases between them. The CDR3 DNA sequence: TGTGCCAGCATATGGGCCCGCTACAATGAGCAGTTCTTC. Protein: CASIWARYNEQFF.

The table lists this clone with a few counts. The V call is TRBV5-4, the J call TRBJ1-1; TRBD1 is a possible D gene (5 bases). The germline V gene has CDR1 SGHNT and CDR2 YYREEE (reference sequence). This CDR3 contains 14 residues. Trimming took 2 bases from V and 4 from J, leaving 12 bases between them. The CDR3 coding sequence is TGTGCCAGCAGCTTCCCTTGGGGGAGCACTGAAGCTTTCTTT. It is translated as CASSFPWGSTEAFF.

The genes are TRBV7-9 and TRBJ2-2; D ambiguous. The CDR3 sequence is 13 residues long. V dropped 5 bases and J dropped 6 bases, with 10 bases sitting between them. CDR1 and CDR2 (germline): SEHNR, FQNEAQ (reference sequence). CDR3 bases: TGTGCCAGCAGCCCCCGCTCGGCCGGGGAGCTGTTTTTT. As protein: CASSPRSAGELFF.